Below, one TCR beta chain is given with its context. The table lists this clonotype with a few counts. Which antigen it targets is not known. The record has no base qualities; no much larger clone is one base away. This specimen comes from a study listed by TCRdb under 2016. The method behind the library was RT-PCR. Data came from an Illumina MiSeq. In TCRdb, the public reads were trimmed at Q25 with fastp and aligned with MiXCR, with productive beta chains retained. Rows with a matching CDR3 protein are joined into one entry that keeps the most common DNA and genes. The sample table shows more than 550,000 distinct CDR3 sequences, and around 14% are seen once. Just over 3.5% of the sample is in the top ten clones. At the junction V is shortened by 4 bases and J by 2 bases; bases outside the gene matches: 5. From the germline V gene (reference sequence), CDR1 is SGHNT and CDR2 is YYREEE. From the cysteine through the phenylalanine, the CDR3 covers 15 amino acids. Solely the CDR3 DNA is kept, with 45 bases framed from the first base.

This clonotype was obtained from a female donor in good health, serving as a healthy control. The rearrangement combines TRBV5-4 with TRBJ2-3, with 9 bases matching TRBD2. The sample taken for sequencing was memory CD4+ T cells from blood. The nucleotide sequence reads as follows: TGTGCCAGCAGCCATACTAGCGGGTCCACAGATACGCAGTATTTT. This codes for CASSHTSGSTDTQYF.